Listed below are T cell receptor beta chains from one sample, sequenced in a study of blood T cell repertoires in COVID-19. Only in-frame clones appear in the TCRdb table, and some are missing; sequencing was by immunoSEQ multiplex PCR. Among around 250,000 clones listed, 80% to 90% were seen once. The sequenced material came from peripheral blood. The source of these receptors is a woman between 65 and 79 years old with COVID-19, enrolled during active disease. CDR3s include the opening cysteine and the closing phenylalanine or tryptophan. A D gene is named only where the DNA matches it firmly. Expanded clones get a size class; other rows say once, few or many, or leave the size out.

cdr3_aa cdr3_nt v_call clone_size d_call j_call cdr3_length
CASSPRRGGSYEQYF TGTGCCAGCAGCCCCCGTAGAGGGGGCTCCTACGAGCAGTACTTC TRBV7-6 . . TRBJ2-7 15
CASSIAAGPQETQYF TGTGCCAGTAGTATTGCGGCAGGGCCACAAGAGACCCAGTACTTC TRBV19 once . TRBJ2-5 15
CASSLGGAEKLFF TGTGCCAGCAGTTTGGGGGGTGCTGAAAAACTGTTTTTT TRBV28 . . TRBJ1-4 13
CASRSTGGYGNTIYF TGTGCCAGCAGGTCGACGGGCGGGTATGGAAACACCATATATTTT TRBV2 . . TRBJ1-3 15
CASSYRGGDQPQHF TGTGCCAGCAGTTACCGGGGAGGGGATCAGCCCCAGCATTTT TRBV6-6 . . TRBJ1-5 14
CASSEEVSGVSYGYTF TGTGCCAGCAGTGAAGAAGTGTCAGGGGTGTCCTATGGCTACACCTTC TRBV6-1 once . TRBJ1-2 16
CASSQTTGTLETQYF TGTGCCAGCAGCCAAACGACAGGGACGTTGGAGACCCAGTACTTC TRBV7-3 . TRBD1 TRBJ2-5 15
CASRQGNYGYTF TGCGCCAGCAGACAGGGGAACTATGGCTACACCTTC TRBV5-1 . TRBD1 TRBJ1-2 12
CASSLRGSVGTGELFF TGTGCCAGCAGCTTGAGGGGGAGTGTAGGAACCGGGGAGCTGTTTTTT TRBV7-3 many . TRBJ2-2 16
CASTSLRLNTEAFF TGTGCCAGCACCTCACTCAGGTTGAACACTGAAGCTTTCTTT TRBV7-9 once . TRBJ1-1 14
CAGETGWGEQYF TGTGCCGGTGAGACAGGATGGGGCGAGCAGTACTTC TRBV30 . . TRBJ2-7 12
CASSQAGGGEQFF TGTGCCAGCAGCCAAGCGGGAGGCGGTGAGCAGTTCTTC TRBV3-1/TRBV3-2 . TRBD2 TRBJ2-1 13
CASSSEGTYGYTF TGTGCCAGCAGCTCGGAGGGCACCTATGGCTACACCTTC TRBV11-2 few . TRBJ1-2 13
CSVEDLRRGLIFF TGCAGCGTTGAAGATCTGAGGAGGGGACTTATCTTCTTC TRBV29-1 . . TRBJ2-1 13
CASRRTPGLAGGSSYNEQFF TGTGCCAGCAGAAGGACCCCGGGACTAGCGGGAGGGAGCTCCTACAATGAGCAGTTCTTC TRBV27 . TRBD2 TRBJ2-1 20
CASSQDRAGTLYEQYF TGCGCCAGCAGCCAAGATCGGGCAGGGACTTTGTACGAGCAGTACTTC TRBV4-3 . . TRBJ2-7 16
CASSIRDYGYTF TGTGCCAGTAGTATCCGGGACTATGGCTACACCTTC TRBV19 . . TRBJ1-2 12
CASSPPTRGPLYGYTF TGTGCCAGCAGTCCACCTACGAGGGGGCCCCTCTATGGCTACACCTTC TRBV28 . TRBD1 TRBJ1-2 16
CASRATGATYNSPLHF TGTGCCAGCAGGGCGACAGGGGCGACGTATAATTCACCCCTCCACTTT TRBV28 . TRBD1 TRBJ1-6 16
CASSRTDQETQYF TGCGCCAGCAGCCGGACAGACCAAGAGACCCAGTACTTC TRBV5-1 . . TRBJ2-5 13
CASSREASGTDEQFF TGCGCCAGCAGCAGGGAGGCTAGCGGGACCGATGAGCAGTTCTTC TRBV5-1 once TRBD2 TRBJ2-1 15
CASSTTSGRADEQFF TGCGCCAGCAGCACGACTAGCGGGAGGGCCGATGAGCAGTTCTTC TRBV5-1 . TRBD2 TRBJ2-1 15
CASRAMGGYGYTF TGTGCCAGCAGGGCAATGGGGGGCTATGGCTACACCTTC TRBV27 . . TRBJ1-2 13
CASSPRGRGYTF TGTGCCAGCAGCCCCCGGGGAAGGGGCTACACCTTC TRBV9 . . TRBJ1-2 12
CATNRYSGYGYTF TGTGCCACAAACAGGTATTCGGGCTATGGCTACACCTTC TRBV28 . . TRBJ1-2 13
CASSPPDRGGSYEQYF TGTGCCAGCTCGCCACCGGATCGGGGGGGTTCCTACGAGCAGTACTTC TRBV18 . TRBD2 TRBJ2-7 16
CASSFRRDYGYTF TGTGCCAGCAGCTTTCGACGGGACTATGGCTACACCTTC TRBV5-4 . . TRBJ1-2 13
CASSLGGGLSYGYTF TGCGCCAGCAGCTTGGGCGGCGGGTTATCCTATGGCTACACCTTC TRBV5-1 . . TRBJ1-2 15
CASSREGLAGSYEQYF TGCGCCAGCAGCCGCGAGGGACTAGCGGGGTCCTACGAGCAGTACTTC TRBV4-1 . TRBD2 TRBJ2-7 16
CASENGADQPQHF TGTGCCAGCGAAAATGGGGCGGATCAGCCCCAGCATTTT TRBV28 . . TRBJ1-5 13
CASSQVSLEQYF TGTGCCAGCAGCCAAGTTAGTTTGGAGCAGTACTTC TRBV3-1/TRBV3-2 . . TRBJ2-7 12
CASSQEGVPEAFF TGTGCCAGCAGCCAAGAAGGGGTACCTGAAGCTTTCTTT TRBV3-1/TRBV3-2 once . TRBJ1-1 13
CAIRNRGRFQETQYF TGTGCCATTAGGAACAGGGGTCGGTTCCAAGAGACCCAGTACTTC TRBV28 once TRBD1 TRBJ2-5 15
CASSPGLAATYNEQFF TGCGCCAGCAGCCCCGGACTAGCGGCTACCTACAATGAGCAGTTCTTC TRBV5-1 few TRBD2 TRBJ2-1 16
CASSLPVGDQPQHF TGTGCCAGCAGTTTACCCGTCGGGGATCAGCCCCAGCATTTT TRBV28 . . TRBJ1-5 14
CASSSGTSGTDTQYF TGTGCCAGCAGCAGTGGGACTAGCGGCACAGATACGCAGTATTTT TRBV7-9 . TRBD2 TRBJ2-3 15
CASSLSLSTSLNEQFF TGTGCCAGCAGTTTATCGCTCTCGACTAGTCTGAATGAGCAGTTCTTC TRBV27 . . TRBJ2-1 16
CSATSTYEQYF TGCAGCGCCACAAGTACCTACGAGCAGTACTTC TRBV29-1 . . TRBJ2-7 11
CASSLSGSFNSPLHF TGTGCCAGCAGCTTATCAGGCAGTTTTAATTCACCCCTCCACTTT TRBV11-2 . . TRBJ1-6 15
CATSDSAWESYNEQFF TGTGCCACCAGTGACAGCGCGTGGGAGTCCTACAATGAGCAGTTCTTC TRBV24-1 . . TRBJ2-1 16
CASSLGWSGQPQHF TGTGCCAGCAGCTTAGGGTGGTCAGGTCAGCCCCAGCATTTT TRBV7-8 . . TRBJ1-5 14
CASSQTGSGNTIYF TGTGCCAGCAGCCAAACGGGCTCTGGAAACACCATATATTTT TRBV3-1/TRBV3-2 few . TRBJ1-3 14
CASSLWDRGRSPLHF TGTGCCAGCAGTTTATGGGACAGGGGGCGGTCACCCCTCCACTTT TRBV28 . TRBD1 TRBJ1-6 15
CASKARHDSNYGYTF TGTGCCAGTAAAGCTCGGCACGACTCCAACTATGGCTACACCTTC TRBV19 . . TRBJ1-2 15
CASSLGGSVSTDTQYF TGTGCCAGCAGCTTGGGCGGTAGCGTGTCAACAGATACGCAGTATTTT TRBV5-4 few . TRBJ2-3 16
CAWENRGSTDTQYF TGTGCCTGGGAAAACAGGGGAAGCACAGATACGCAGTATTTT TRBV30 . TRBD1 TRBJ2-3 14
CASSPQARPSTDTQYF TGTGCCAGCAGCCCCCAGGCGCGACCTAGCACAGATACGCAGTATTTT TRBV9 . . TRBJ2-3 16
CASSLIGGSQETQYF TGTGCCAGCAGCTTAATCGGGGGGTCCCAAGAGACCCAGTACTTC TRBV7-3 few TRBD2 TRBJ2-5 15
CAIKGGRRETQYF TGTGCCATAAAGGGAGGCCGGAGGGAGACCCAGTACTTC TRBV28 . . TRBJ2-5 13